This T cell receptor beta chain is drawn from a study of T cell changes during pregnancy in multiple sclerosis. Per the germline V gene, CDR1 is MNHEY and CDR2 is SVGAGI. This CDR3 comprises 15 residues. Trimming stripped 0 bases from V and 4 bases from J, with 10 bases between. Clones were sequenced by immunoSEQ multiplex PCR, and TCRdb holds only the in-frame ones, with some missing. Of about 40,000 clones detected, roughly 91% appear once; the ten largest clones hold roughly 0.67%. This specimen consisted of CD4+ T cells from peripheral blood mononuclear cells, obtained in the third trimester of pregnancy. J is TRBJ1-5 and V is TRBV6-5; TRBD1 might be the D (6 bases). The receptor comes from a female donor with multiple sclerosis, enrolled in a pregnancy study. This CDR3 is CASSYSGAINQPQHF. In DNA form, the CDR3 reads TGTGCCAGCAGTTACTCGGGGGCAATAAATCAGCCCCAGCATTTT.